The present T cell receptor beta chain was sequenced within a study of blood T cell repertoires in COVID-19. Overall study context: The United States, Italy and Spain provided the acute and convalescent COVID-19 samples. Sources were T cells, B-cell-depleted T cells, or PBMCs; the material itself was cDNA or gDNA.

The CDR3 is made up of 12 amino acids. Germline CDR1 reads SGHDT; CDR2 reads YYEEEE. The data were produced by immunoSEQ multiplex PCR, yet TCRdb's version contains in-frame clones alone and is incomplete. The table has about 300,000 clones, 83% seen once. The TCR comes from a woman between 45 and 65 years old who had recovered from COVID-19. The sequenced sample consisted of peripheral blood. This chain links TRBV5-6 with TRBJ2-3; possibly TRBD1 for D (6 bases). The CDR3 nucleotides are TGTGGGGCCACAGGGATGAAGAATACGCAGTATTTT. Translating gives CGATGMKNTQYF.